This is a list of T cell receptor beta chains from one sample in a study of cytomegalovirus exposure and HLA in healthy donors. Sequencing was performed with immunoSEQ multiplex PCR; in TCRdb, only in-frame clones are kept and a portion is missing. Of 150,000 to 200,000 clones listed, roughly 76% are singletons. Sequencing was done on a sample of PBMCs. The receptors come from a young woman in good health and CMV-seropositive. Both conserved end residues are part of each CDR3. Fields, in order: V gene, D gene, J gene, clone size, CDR3 protein, CDR3 DNA. A D gene is named only where the DNA matches it firmly. The size entry is marked missing in some rows and otherwise reads once, few, many or a size class.

TRBV9	-	TRBJ2-3	-	CASSVYPGSSTDTQYF	TGTGCCAGCAGCGTCTACCCCGGGTCTAGCACAGATACGCAGTATTTT
TRBV18	TRBD1	TRBJ1-3	-	CASSTRGTGATSGNTIYF	TGTGCCAGCTCTACCAGGGGGACAGGGGCGACCTCTGGAAACACCATATATTTT
TRBV5-1	-	TRBJ1-2	few	CASSLSPGYGYTF	TGCGCCAGCAGCTTATCGCCGGGATATGGCTACACCTTC
TRBV30	-	TRBJ1-6	few	CAWMGQYNSPLHF	TGTGCCTGGATGGGGCAGTATAATTCACCCCTCCACTTT
TRBV2	TRBD1	TRBJ1-4	-	CASRRQGELVEKLFF	TGTGCCAGCAGAAGACAGGGGGAGTTAGTTGAAAAACTGTTTTTT
TRBV7-2	TRBD1	TRBJ1-4	-	CASSLVQGVGEKLFF	TGTGCCAGCAGCTTAGTACAGGGGGTGGGTGAAAAACTGTTTTTT
TRBV2	-	TRBJ2-2	-	CASRGPGTGELFF	TGTGCCAGCAGGGGGCCGGGCACCGGGGAGCTGTTTTTT
TRBV6-1	-	TRBJ1-2	-	CASSSWEKHGYTF	TGTGCCAGCAGTTCTTGGGAGAAGCATGGCTACACCTTC
TRBV6-5	TRBD1	TRBJ2-7	-	CASSYRRTGYYEQYF	TGTGCCAGCAGTTACCGCCGGACAGGATACTACGAGCAGTACTTC
TRBV19	-	TRBJ1-2	once	CASSIRHNNYGYTF	TGTGCCAGTAGTATACGCCACAATAACTATGGCTACACCTTC
TRBV10-3	TRBD1	TRBJ2-5	-	CAISESGQGFRETQYF	TGTGCCATCAGTGAGTCGGGACAGGGGTTTAGAGAGACCCAGTACTTC
TRBV5-6	-	TRBJ1-1	-	CASSQPGPTGFSEAFF	TGTGCCAGCAGCCAACCTGGACCAACAGGGTTCAGTGAAGCTTTCTTT
TRBV7-2	TRBD1	TRBJ1-5	-	CASSPLGTGGEPQHF	TGTGCCAGCAGCCCCCTTGGGACAGGGGGGGAGCCCCAGCATTTT
TRBV27	-	TRBJ1-2	once	CASSQYLAREVYGYTF	TGTGCCAGCAGCCAATACTTAGCCAGAGAGGTCTATGGCTACACCTTC
TRBV13	TRBD2	TRBJ2-1	once	CASSSLAGGQFF	TGTGCCAGCAGCTCCCTAGCGGGGGGGCAGTTCTTC
TRBV10-1	TRBD1	TRBJ1-2	-	CASSGDRVLGYTF	TGCGCCAGCAGTGGGGACAGGGTTCTTGGCTACACCTTC
TRBV5-1	-	TRBJ2-1	few	CASSLGAGSYNEQFF	TGCGCCAGCAGCTTGGGGGCGGGATCCTACAATGAGCAGTTCTTC
TRBV5-5	-	TRBJ2-1	once	CASSLEGGPLNEQFF	TGTGCCAGCAGCTTGGAGGGGGGGCCGCTTAATGAGCAGTTCTTC
TRBV11-2	-	TRBJ2-2	-	CASSLVPGITNTGELFF	TGTGCCAGCAGCTTAGTGCCAGGGATTACGAACACCGGGGAGCTGTTTTTT
TRBV15	-	TRBJ1-6	-	CATSRDQNSPLHF	TGTGCCACCAGCAGAGATCAAAATTCACCCCTCCACTTT
TRBV5-6	TRBD2	TRBJ2-2	-	CASSLPSFSGGAYTGELFF	TGTGCCAGCAGCTTGCCGTCGTTTAGCGGGGGAGCGTACACCGGGGAGCTGTTTTTT
TRBV6-5	TRBD1	TRBJ2-7	few	CASSSDRVRYEQYF	TGTGCCAGCAGTTCGGACAGGGTAAGGTACGAGCAGTACTTC
TRBV11-3	-	TRBJ2-1	-	CASSLEQGNEQFF	TGTGCCAGCAGCTTGGAACAGGGCAATGAGCAGTTCTTC
TRBV19	TRBD2	TRBJ2-5	few	CASSIWGGDQETQYF	TGTGCCAGTAGTATATGGGGGGGGGACCAAGAGACCCAGTACTTC
TRBV7-9	TRBD1	TRBJ1-2	-	CASSRGLGQGYTYGYTF	TGTGCCAGCAGCCGTGGTCTTGGACAGGGATATACCTATGGCTACACCTTC
TRBV4-1	TRBD2	TRBJ2-1	-	CASSQDAAPGGSEQFF	TGCGCCAGCAGCCAAGATGCAGCCCCGGGAGGGAGTGAGCAGTTCTTC
TRBV5-6	-	TRBJ2-5	-	CASSSPGYGVTQYF	TGTGCCAGCAGCTCACCGGGTTACGGGGTGACCCAGTACTTC
TRBV19	-	TRBJ1-1	-	CASSIVENTEAFF	TGTGCCAGTAGTATAGTAGAGAACACTGAAGCTTTCTTT
TRBV21-1	-	TRBJ1-2	-	CASSKVSSVLVGRPYGYTF	TGTGCCAGCAGCAAAGTTTCTAGCGTTCTGGTCGGGAGGCCTTATGGCTACACCTTC
TRBV28	-	TRBJ2-7	-	CASGGSSYEQYF	TGTGCCAGCGGTGGCAGTTCCTACGAGCAGTACTTC
TRBV11-1	-	TRBJ1-1	few	CASSLGGSAHTEAFF	TGTGCCAGCAGCTTAGGAGGGTCTGCCCACACTGAAGCTTTCTTT
TRBV7-2	TRBD1	TRBJ1-2	-	CASSFTGAQNYGYTF	TGTGCCAGCAGCTTCACAGGGGCTCAGAACTATGGCTACACCTTC
TRBV6-5	TRBD2	TRBJ2-3	-	CASSPAGTSLYF	TGTGCCAGCAGCCCCGCCGGGACTAGCCTGTATTTT
TRBV11-3	-	TRBJ2-3	-	CASSRGTDTQYF	TGTGCCAGCAGCCGGGGTACAGATACGCAGTATTTT
TRBV25-1	TRBD2	TRBJ2-5	-	CASSEWGSGGGETQYF	TGTGCCAGCAGTGAATGGGGTAGCGGGGGAGGAGAGACCCAGTACTTC
TRBV28	-	TRBJ1-5	-	CASSPNYIGYSNQPQHF	TGTGCCAGCAGTCCGAATTATATCGGGTATAGCAATCAGCCCCAGCATTTT
TRBV4-2	-	TRBJ1-1	medium-sized	CASSQAAWGLDTEAFF	TGTGCCAGCAGCCAAGCGGCGTGGGGGCTCGACACTGAAGCTTTCTTT
TRBV29-1	TRBD1	TRBJ2-1	-	CSVETWRGGTGVSHEQFF	TGCAGCGTTGAAACTTGGAGAGGGGGGACAGGGGTATCCCATGAGCAGTTCTTC
TRBV28	TRBD2	TRBJ2-1	once	CASSYSGGDDNEQFF	TGTGCCAGCAGTTACAGCGGGGGGGACGACAATGAGCAGTTCTTC
TRBV6-6	TRBD1	TRBJ1-2	-	CASSPPGTGSNGYTF	TGTGCCAGCAGTCCACCCGGGACAGGTTCCAATGGCTACACCTTC
TRBV19	-	TRBJ2-1	-	CASSRPAPGTNEQFF	TGTGCCAGTAGCCGACCGGCCCCGGGGACTAATGAGCAGTTCTTC
TRBV10-3	-	TRBJ1-1	few	CAISTTTLIGTEAFF	TGTGCCATCAGTACCACCACTTTGATTGGCACTGAAGCTTTCTTT
TRBV28	-	TRBJ1-1	-	CASKVTGRGTEAFF	TGTGCCAGCAAAGTGACAGGTCGGGGCACTGAAGCTTTCTTT
TRBV7-8	-	TRBJ2-7	-	CASSFGGEQYF	TGTGCCAGCAGCTTTGGCGGTGAGCAGTACTTC
TRBV2	-	TRBJ2-7	-	CASKKTGPYEQYF	TGTGCCAGCAAGAAGACAGGCCCCTACGAGCAGTACTTC
TRBV5-1	-	TRBJ1-6	-	CASSLEPGQYNSPLHF	TGCGCCAGCAGCTTGGAGCCTGGACAGTATAATTCACCCCTCCACTTT
TRBV14	-	TRBJ2-2	-	CASSQEFAGTGELFF	TGTGCCAGCAGCCAAGAGTTTGCGGGAACCGGGGAGCTGTTTTTT
TRBV6-1	-	TRBJ1-5	-	CASRVQGNQPQHF	TGTGCCAGCCGGGTACAGGGCAATCAGCCCCAGCATTTT